This TCR beta chain emerged from a study of OX40 agonist ivuxolimab in advanced cancers. Notes on the research overall: Ivuxolimab was an agonistic, fully human IgG2 monoclonal antibody directed against OX40 (CD134), a costimulatory receptor. Intravenous ivuxolimab was administered to patients every 2 weeks at six dose levels: 0.01, 0.1, 0.3, 1.5, 3 and 10 mg/kg. Of the approximately 50 dose-escalation patients, hepatocellular carcinoma was present in about 20, melanoma in around 15, renal cell carcinoma in 9 and head and neck cancer in 9. In the dose-escalation cohort, more than 80% of patients were male, and the mean age was 60 years with a range of about 23 to 79. Prior anti-PD-1, anti-PD-L1 or anti-CTLA-4 therapy was permitted, and checkpoint inhibitors had been received by approximately 39% of dose-escalation patients. Partial responses occurred in three dose-escalation patients: two with cutaneous melanoma and one with hepatocellular carcinoma. The point of sequencing TCRbeta in the periphery was to test whether ivuxolimab changed TCR sequence diversity and drove clonal T-cell expansion. The paper reports the monotherapy dose-escalation portion (N of about 54 patients) of the phase I ivuxolimab trial.

Results the study describes overall, beyond this receptor: In the 0.1-3.0 mg/kg groups, partial responders were among the patients with the lowest normalized peripheral clonal expansion, particularly in CD8+ T cells. Low levels of normalized T-cell clonal expansion were also seen in some nonresponding patients. Antigen specificity was not determined for the clonally expanded peripheral T cells. After ivuxolimab, expanded clones were on average more numerous among CD8+ T cells than among CD4+ T cells. At doses from 0.1 to 3.0 mg/kg, clonal expansion was seen in both CD4+ and CD8+ blood T cells between baseline and week 6.

Note on this clone: Its specific antigen is unknown. It has no much larger one-base neighbor in the sample; base qualities were not kept.

V lost 2 bases and J lost 2 bases; the stretch between them is 7 bases long. Via the germline V gene, CDR1 is MDHEN and CDR2 SYDVKM. Including the terminal cysteine and phenylalanine, the CDR3 comprises 15 residues. Just CDR3 DNA is preserved here, 45 bases in frame from base 1. Patients with autoimmune disease history or receiving systemic immunosuppression were excluded from the trial. Peripheral blood for TCR sequencing was collected from all dose cohorts at baseline, on cycle 4 day 1, and on cycle 7 day 1. The samples were drawn from a first-in-human, open-label, multicenter phase I dose-escalation trial of ivuxolimab. The trial enrolled adults with locally advanced or metastatic head and neck squamous cell, hepatocellular, melanoma or renal cell carcinoma. Before TCR sequencing, CD4+ T cells and CD8+ T cells were sorted from peripheral blood as separate populations. For sequencing of the TCRbeta CDR3 region, genomic DNA was extracted from the sorted cells. TCRbeta CDR3 regions were sequenced using the immunoSEQ Assay. TCRdb retrieved this table from immuneACCESS and kept in-frame rearrangements only. Not all clones are present; in checked studies, unresolved V genes account for under half, and no reason is known for the remainder. Present in this sample are 67,000 or so clones, about 88% of which were seen just once. The ten largest clones take up around 0.93% of the sample.

The specimen was CD4+ or CD8+ T cells sorted from blood, collected in a trial of the OX40 agonist ivuxolimab. This chain is built from TRBV28 and TRBJ2-6; no D gene call is confident. The clonotype was recovered from an adult with an advanced solid tumor such as melanoma, head and neck, liver or kidney cancer. The DNA reads as follows: TGTGCCAGCAGTTTAGGCGGACCTGGGGCCAACGTCCTGACTTTC. It translates to CASSLGGPGANVLTF.